These T cell receptor beta chains were read from a single sample in a study of cytotoxic CD8 clonotypes in ibrutinib-treated CLL. TCRdb's copy holds only in-frame clones and misses some; the assay was immunoSEQ multiplex PCR. Altogether 160,000 or so clones are present, 81% being singletons, with the ten largest covering around 2%. The input for sequencing was PBMCs, taken after 12 months of ibrutinib treatment. The receptors shown here come from a human donor with chronic lymphocytic leukemia. CDR3s include the opening cysteine and the closing phenylalanine or tryptophan. The order of the fields is CDR3 protein, J gene, D gene, clone size, V gene. A D gene is named only where the DNA matches it firmly. Size tells how often a clone was seen (once, few, many) or the class of an expanded clone, and some rows leave it out.

cdr3_aa: CSVGLAEETQYF
j_call: TRBJ2-5
d_call: TRBD2
clone_size: few
v_call: TRBV29-1

cdr3_aa: CASSQRGGADTQYF
j_call: TRBJ2-3
d_call: .
clone_size: .
v_call: TRBV5-4

cdr3_aa: CASSIAGGPLNTQYF
j_call: TRBJ2-3
d_call: TRBD2
clone_size: once
v_call: TRBV5-1

cdr3_aa: CASSPVRDRDTEAFF
j_call: TRBJ1-1
d_call: TRBD1
clone_size: .
v_call: TRBV18

cdr3_aa: CASSLGAESNQPQHF
j_call: TRBJ1-5
d_call: .
clone_size: few
v_call: TRBV7-2

cdr3_aa: CASSLTGDQNNEQFF
j_call: TRBJ2-1
d_call: .
clone_size: once
v_call: TRBV5-1

cdr3_aa: CASSLGQVGQPQHF
j_call: TRBJ1-5
d_call: .
clone_size: .
v_call: TRBV7-9

cdr3_aa: CASAHPLYEQYF
j_call: TRBJ2-7
d_call: .
clone_size: .
v_call: TRBV21-1

cdr3_aa: CASSLREMNTGELFF
j_call: TRBJ2-2
d_call: .
clone_size: .
v_call: TRBV7-2

cdr3_aa: CASSTYTGTDNTDTQYF
j_call: TRBJ2-3
d_call: .
clone_size: .
v_call: TRBV5-1

cdr3_aa: CSVDGRTPSIEQFF
j_call: TRBJ2-1
d_call: .
clone_size: .
v_call: TRBV29-1

cdr3_aa: CASSEGRGLVGTDTQYF
j_call: TRBJ2-3
d_call: TRBD1
clone_size: .
v_call: TRBV5-1

cdr3_aa: CSALPKDEQFF
j_call: TRBJ2-1
d_call: .
clone_size: .
v_call: TRBV20-1

cdr3_aa: CASSARLAGGSGNEQFF
j_call: TRBJ2-1
d_call: TRBD2
clone_size: .
v_call: TRBV5-8

cdr3_aa: CASGRDFLAKNIQYF
j_call: TRBJ2-4
d_call: .
clone_size: .
v_call: TRBV2

cdr3_aa: CASSGQGGNEKLFF
j_call: TRBJ1-4
d_call: TRBD1
clone_size: .
v_call: TRBV6-1

cdr3_aa: CASSLAGSQSSQETQYF
j_call: TRBJ2-5
d_call: TRBD2
clone_size: few
v_call: TRBV7-2

cdr3_aa: CASSSVFGVEQYF
j_call: TRBJ2-7
d_call: .
clone_size: .
v_call: TRBV7-2

cdr3_aa: CASSASGGITYEQYF
j_call: TRBJ2-7
d_call: TRBD1
clone_size: .
v_call: TRBV28

cdr3_aa: CASSLKGGDTEAFF
j_call: TRBJ1-1
d_call: .
clone_size: .
v_call: TRBV7-3

cdr3_aa: CASSSVQGPSGANVLTF
j_call: TRBJ2-6
d_call: TRBD1
clone_size: .
v_call: TRBV7-9

cdr3_aa: CASAVSGRALPGELFF
j_call: TRBJ2-2
d_call: TRBD2
clone_size: .
v_call: TRBV19

cdr3_aa: CASSSPTGGSQETQYF
j_call: TRBJ2-5
d_call: TRBD2
clone_size: .
v_call: TRBV2

cdr3_aa: CAISVSAGDNRYGYTF
j_call: TRBJ1-2
d_call: .
clone_size: .
v_call: TRBV10-3